This T cell receptor (beta chain) was identified during a study of blood T cell repertoires in COVID-19. In the study overall: The United States, Italy and Spain were the sources of the acute and convalescent COVID-19 samples. The cDNA or gDNA used as material had been derived from T cells, B-cell-depleted T cells, or PBMCs.

The CDR3 sequence is 14 residues long. Germline V CDR1 and CDR2: MGHDK, SYGVNS. Between the trimmed V and J ends, which lost 0 bases and 7 bases, there was a span of 12 bases. Per the original data handling: Cell counts per sample came from amplifying reference gene primers. Here immunoSEQ multiplex PCR was the method, and the copy in TCRdb shows in-frame clones only, minus some. The DNA gave D and trimming, while V, J and clone size come from that table. In the table there are roughly 310,000 clones, roughly 88% of which are singletons. Seattle enrolled patients during active infection and tracked them longitudinally. This clone was counted only a few times.

The TCR comes from a woman under 40 with COVID-19, enrolled during active disease. The sequenced sample consisted of peripheral blood. The chain links TRBV25-1 to TRBJ1-1, with D possibly matching TRBD1 (6 bases). This CDR3 is CASSEYGGTDEAFF. CDR3 bases: TGTGCCAGCAGTGAATATGGGGGCACGGATGAAGCTTTCTTT.